This T cell receptor beta chain is drawn from a study of control samples from healthy donors and cancer patients. This clone occurred once. Produced via immunoSEQ multiplex PCR; TCRdb's table is partial and in-frame only. Of some 250,000 clones in the sample, over 70% were seen once. V gave up 4 bases and J gave up 3 bases, with 14 bases separating them. The CDR3 has 15 amino acids. CDR1 and CDR2 (germline): SGHKS, YYEKEE (reference sequence). Sequencing was performed on PBMCs. This sequence was found in a woman aged 55-69 years with lung cancer. The chain links TRBV5-5 to TRBJ1-5; D is unresolved. CDR3 loop: CASSPSTGNNQPQHF. CDR3 nucleotides: TGTGCCAGCAGCCCATCGACGGGGAACAATCAGCCCCAGCATTTT.